Sequencing of this T cell receptor beta chain was carried out in a study of response to subunit inactivated influenza vaccine. A single record per CDR3 protein comes from TCRdb applying MiXCR to the RT-PCR reads. The table lists under 200,000 distinct CDR3 sequences, around a tenth of them singletons. V was clipped by 0 bases and J by 6 bases, with 11 bases between them. This CDR3 contains 15 residues. Germline CDR1 is MNHEY and CDR2 is SVGEGT. Study-level results: The authors suggested that every seasonal influenza vaccination recruits few new T cells.

This clonotype was recorded many times. The antigen remains undetermined. The clonotype was recovered from a man aged 45 to 75 who received an inactivated influenza vaccine. The sample consisted of CD8+ T cells sorted from PBMCs, taken roughly 24 months after vaccination. V gene TRBV6-2 or TRBV6-3 combines with J gene TRBJ2-2; D perhaps matches TRBD1 (6 bases). The CDR3 bases are TGTGCCAGCAGTTACTCGACAGGTTTAGCCGGGGAGCTGTTTTTT. As protein: CASSYSTGLAGELFF.